This is a list of T cell receptor beta chains from one sample in a study of STAT3 mutations in large granular lymphocyte leukemia. Method: immunoSEQ multiplex PCR; TCRdb's copy keeps in-frame clones and lacks some. The profile shows under 35,000 clones, 75% to 90% of them singletons. Sequences were obtained from peripheral blood mononuclear cells. The receptors here all came from a man aged 60 to 75 with T-cell large granular lymphocyte leukemia. Some clones in this sample may be carry-over from other donors' samples. Each CDR3 is given with its conserved first and last residue. D genes are given only for firm matches. Clone size is not always given. Where it is, it says once, few, many or a class for expanded clones.

clone_size: NA; j_call: TRBJ2-5; d_call: NA; cdr3_length: 15; v_call: TRBV9; cdr3_aa: CASSEAGRGPETQYF; cdr3_nt: TGTGCCAGCAGCGAGGCAGGGCGAGGGCCGGAGACCCAGTACTTC
clone_size: NA; j_call: TRBJ1-5; d_call: NA; cdr3_length: 15; v_call: TRBV6-1; cdr3_aa: CASSEGPYSNQPQHF; cdr3_nt: TGTGCCAGCAGTGAAGGACCTTATAGCAATCAGCCCCAGCATTTT
clone_size: NA; j_call: TRBJ2-7; d_call: TRBD2; cdr3_length: 15; v_call: TRBV9; cdr3_aa: CASSVLAGGFSEQYF; cdr3_nt: TGTGCCAGCAGCGTACTAGCGGGAGGGTTTAGCGAGCAGTACTTC
clone_size: NA; j_call: TRBJ1-1; d_call: NA; cdr3_length: 13; v_call: TRBV7-8; cdr3_aa: CASSPGGGLKAFF; cdr3_nt: TGTGCCAGCAGCCCCGGAGGGGGGCTTAAAGCTTTCTTT
clone_size: NA; j_call: TRBJ2-7; d_call: NA; cdr3_length: 12; v_call: TRBV5-1; cdr3_aa: CASNIGPYEQYF; cdr3_nt: TGCGCCAGCAATATCGGCCCCTACGAGCAGTACTTC
clone_size: NA; j_call: TRBJ1-4; d_call: NA; cdr3_length: 12; v_call: TRBV7-9; cdr3_aa: CASSFPGEKLFF; cdr3_nt: TGTGCCAGCAGCTTCCCCGGTGAAAAACTGTTTTTT
clone_size: NA; j_call: TRBJ2-7; d_call: NA; cdr3_length: 11; v_call: TRBV20-1; cdr3_aa: CSAPSRHEQYF; cdr3_nt: TGCAGTGCTCCCTCCAGGCACGAGCAGTACTTC
clone_size: once; j_call: TRBJ2-7; d_call: TRBD2; cdr3_length: 15; v_call: TRBV5-1; cdr3_aa: CASSTPRAGEREQYF; cdr3_nt: TGCGCCAGCAGCACCCCTCGGGCGGGAGAACGCGAGCAGTACTTC
clone_size: NA; j_call: TRBJ2-2; d_call: TRBD2; cdr3_length: 21; v_call: TRBV2; cdr3_aa: CASSAEGPTSGVSRNTGELFF; cdr3_nt: TGTGCCAGCAGCGCAGAGGGCCCGACTAGCGGGGTTAGCCGAAACACCGGGGAGCTGTTTTTT
clone_size: NA; j_call: TRBJ1-5; d_call: TRBD1; cdr3_length: 13; v_call: TRBV6-1; cdr3_aa: CASIGQANQPQHF; cdr3_nt: TGTGCCAGCATTGGACAGGCCAATCAGCCCCAGCATTTT
clone_size: once; j_call: TRBJ2-2; d_call: TRBD2; cdr3_length: 16; v_call: TRBV5-1; cdr3_aa: CASSRTSGRRAGELFF; cdr3_nt: TGCGCCAGCAGCCGGACTAGCGGGAGGAGGGCCGGGGAGCTGTTTTTT